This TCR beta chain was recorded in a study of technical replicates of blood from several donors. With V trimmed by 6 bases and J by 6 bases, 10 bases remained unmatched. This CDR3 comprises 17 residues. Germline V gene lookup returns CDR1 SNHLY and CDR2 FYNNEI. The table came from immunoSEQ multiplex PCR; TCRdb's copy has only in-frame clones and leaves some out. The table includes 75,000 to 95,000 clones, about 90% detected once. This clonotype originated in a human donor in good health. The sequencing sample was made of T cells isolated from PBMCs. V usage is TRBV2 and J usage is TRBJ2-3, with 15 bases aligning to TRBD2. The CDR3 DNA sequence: TGTGCCAGCAGAAAAGGACTAGCGGGAGGGACTTTGGATACGCAGTATTTT. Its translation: CASRKGLAGGTLDTQYF.